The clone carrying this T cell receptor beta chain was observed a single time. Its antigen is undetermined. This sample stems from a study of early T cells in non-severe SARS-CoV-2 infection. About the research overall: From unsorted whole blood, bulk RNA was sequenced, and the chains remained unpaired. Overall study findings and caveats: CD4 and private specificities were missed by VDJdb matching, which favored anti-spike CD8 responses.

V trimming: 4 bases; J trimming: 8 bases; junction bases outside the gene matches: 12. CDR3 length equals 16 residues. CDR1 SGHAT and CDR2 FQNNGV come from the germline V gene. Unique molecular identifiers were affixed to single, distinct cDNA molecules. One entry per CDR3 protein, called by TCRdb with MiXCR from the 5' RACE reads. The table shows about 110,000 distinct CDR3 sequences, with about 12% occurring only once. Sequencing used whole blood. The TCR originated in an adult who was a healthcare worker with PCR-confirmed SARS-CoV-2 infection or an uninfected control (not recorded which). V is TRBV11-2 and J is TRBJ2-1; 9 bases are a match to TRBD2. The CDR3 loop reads CASSSIAGERLDEQFF. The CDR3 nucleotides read TGTGCCAGCAGCTCGATAGCGGGGGAGCGCCTCGATGAGCAGTTCTTC.